This T cell receptor (beta chain) was captured by sequencing in a study of Graves' ophthalmopathy and Graves' hyperthyroidism. Points from the study as a whole: Most expanded clonotypes in thyroid above 0.001 frequency also showed up in blood.

Investigators amplified TCR beta CDR3 regions from RNA transcripts. First-round RT-PCR employed HTBI primers, with a second-round multiplex PCR after it. TCRdb used MiXCR to reprocess the multiplex PCR reads, holding one entry per CDR3 protein. The profile covers approximately 640,000 distinct CDR3 sequences, with about 40% appearing a single time and more than 2.5% taken by the ten largest. Notes on this clonotype: The antigen remains undetermined.

The germline V and J ends were trimmed by 2 bases and 7 bases, with 11 bases remaining between them. The CDR3 consists of 14 residues. Germline V gives CDR1 SSHAT, CDR2 FNYEAQ (reference sequence). This rearrangement joins TRBV7-7 to TRBJ2-2, with D perhaps being TRBD1 or TRBD2 (6 bases each). Sample: peripheral blood. This clonotype was obtained from an adult man with Graves' ophthalmopathy. This CDR3 reads CASSLSGASGELFF. The CDR3 nucleotides read TGTGCCAGCAGCTTATCGGGGGCTAGCGGGGAGCTGTTTTTT.